The source of this T cell receptor (beta chain) is a study of beta chain features in type 1 diabetes. Study results and caveats: Moderate but significant shortening of TCRB CDR3s was recorded in all four CD4+ subsets from Type 1 diabetes patients. TCRB repertoires of naive, central memory and Treg cells appeared more similar among patients than among healthy donors.

Sequenced material consisted of expressed TCRB transcripts (all of the isolated RNA was reverse transcribed). Deep immunoSEQ sequencing covered naive, central memory and regulatory T cell samples. Method: immunoSEQ multiplex PCR; TCRdb's copy keeps in-frame clones and lacks some. The data contain roughly 220,000 clones, roughly 17% of them singletons. A few counts support this clone. Its antigen is unknown. Central memory, naive, regulatory and stem cell-like memory CD4+ cells were sorted by CD45RO/CCR7/CD25/CD127/CD95/CD27. The sample taken for sequencing was naive CD4+ T cells from blood. The TCR was taken from a young man with type 1 diabetes.

The CDR3: CSVRVGEQFF. As DNA, the CDR3 is TGCAGCGTTCGGGTCGGCGAGCAGTTCTTC. The J gene is TRBJ2-1, the V gene TRBV29-1, with D uncertain. The V end lost 5 bases, the J end lost 10 bases, and 9 bases lay between the germline ends. The CDR3 is 10 residues long. The germline V gene encodes CDR1 SQVTM and CDR2 ANQGSEA.